What follows are 11 T cell receptor beta chains derived from one specimen sequenced in a study of monozygotic twins with inflammatory bowel disease. TCRdb re-called the 5' RACE reads, yielding one record per CDR3 amino acid sequence without DNA. The specimen's table records around 370,000 distinct CDR3 sequences. The sample consisted of blood. Receptor source: a human donor with ulcerative colitis or Crohn's disease, or a healthy co-twin of an affected twin (not recorded which).

The chain recombines TRBV30 with TRBJ1-5; as DNA is missing, the TRBD1 call by TCRdb cannot be tested. CDR1 is GTSNPN, CDR2 SVGIG, per germline (reference sequence). The CDR3 spans 14 residues. The CDR3 reads CAWSPTGWDQPQHF.

This sequence joins TRBV14 and TRBJ2-7; TCRdb's assignment of TRBD1 cannot be checked, as there is no DNA. Germline CDR1 and CDR2: SGHDN and FVKESK. The CDR3 extends over 14 amino acids. The CDR3: CAGSPGQAYVEQYF.

V usage is TRBV5-1 and J usage is TRBJ2-3; TCRdb's D call, TRBD2, is unchecked because there is no DNA. The CDR3 runs 16 residues. Germline values: CDR1 SGHRS, CDR2 YFSETQ. This chain's CDR3 is CASSWATSGVGDTQYF.

This chain joins TRBV7-3 and TRBJ2-1; TCRdb's D call, TRBD1, is unchecked because there is no DNA. The CDR3 has 13 residues. Germline-derived CDR1 and CDR2 are SGHTA and FQGTGA. The CDR3 is CASSAIRGNEQFF. Using reference TRBV7-3 and TRBJ2-1 for the parts outside the CDR3, the full variable domain is GAGVSQTPSNKVTEKGKYVELRCDPISGHTALYWYRQSLGQGPEFLIYFQGTGAADDSGLPNDRFFAVRPEGSVSTLKIQRTERGDSAVYLCASSAIRGNEQFFGPGTRLTVL.

The chain carries TRBV4-3 and TRBJ2-7. The V gene's germline CDR1 is LGHNA and CDR2 YSLEER. This CDR3 contains 15 residues. This chain's CDR3 is CASSQETHWNYEQYF.

The rearrangement links TRBV7-9 to TRBJ2-7; TCRdb's D call of TRBD1 is untestable without DNA. The CDR3 is 13 residues long. Germline V gene sequence: CDR1 SEHNR, CDR2 FQNEAQ (reference sequence). The CDR3 sequence: CASSFTGVYEQYF.

The chain carries TRBV6-1 and TRBJ2-2; without DNA, the TCRdb call of TRBD2 cannot be checked. The CDR3 is made up of 17 amino acids. From germline, CDR1 is MNHNS and CDR2 SASEGT. CDR3 amino acids: CASSEVRQGSPTGELFF.

V and J are TRBV18 and TRBJ1-1; the D call from TCRdb, TRBD1, cannot be confirmed without DNA. Germline V gives CDR1 KGHSH, CDR2 LQKENI. This CDR3 is built from 16 residues. CDR3: CASSPMKSGGGSEAFF.

The V gene is TRBV6-1, the J gene TRBJ2-5; TCRdb designates TRBD1, a call that cannot be tested without DNA. Germline V gives CDR1 MNHNS, CDR2 SASEGT. This CDR3 region has 15 residues. The CDR3 region is CASSEPSGGQETQYF.

J is TRBJ2-4 and V is TRBV12-3 or TRBV12-4; TCRdb indicates TRBD2, and absent DNA this call remains unverified. This CDR3 has 16 residues. The CDR3 reads CASSPGLALAKNIQYF.

The rearrangement links TRBV7-9 to TRBJ1-1. The CDR3 runs to 14 residues. The V gene's germline CDR1 is SEHNR and CDR2 FQNEAQ (reference sequence). CDR3 in amino acids: CASSFLQVGIEAFF.